This TCR beta chain was identified in a study of cytomegalovirus exposure and HLA in healthy donors. Study at large: The study's early data release held about 85 million unique TCRs from HLA-typed donors.

CDR1 is GTSNPN and CDR2 is SVGIG in the germline V gene (reference sequence). The CDR3 covers 13 residues. Between the trimmed V and J ends, which lost 2 bases and 0 bases, there was a span of 7 bases. Study observations and caveats: Most of the CMV-associated TCR beta chains (in a later analysis) appeared to be HLA-restricted.

Both 60 Vbeta primers and 13 Jbeta primers went into the PCR. TCRdb's table, derived via immunoSEQ multiplex PCR, lists solely in-frame clones and lacks some. Of some 120,000 clones in the sample, about 80% were seen once. As for this clone: The antigen is undetermined. Other DNA variants within this sample encode the same CDR3.

This receptor was obtained from a male donor in good health and CMV-seronegative. The sequenced sample consisted of PBMCs. The chain employs TRBV30 and TRBJ1-1; D is perhaps TRBD1 (6 bases). CDR3 sequence reads: CAWSRGMNTEAFF. DNA of the CDR3: TGTGCCTGGAGTAGGGGGATGAACACTGAAGCTTTCTTT.